The 23 T cell receptor beta chains below come from one sample, sequenced in a study of shared clonotypes between healthy human individuals. TCRdb's table, derived via immunoSEQ multiplex PCR, lists solely in-frame clones and lacks some. Here the sample spans approximately 2.5 million clones, roughly 93% being singletons. Sequencing was performed on naive CD4+ T cells from PBMCs. As to subset: CD45RA+ positively selected. The receptor set was obtained from a man between 18 and 35 years old in good health. Some clones in this sample may be carry-over from other donors' samples.

The chain couples TRBV10-3 to TRBJ2-7; D might be TRBD2 (6 bases). Between the trimmed V and J ends, which lost 5 bases and 0 bases, there was a span of 11 bases. Per the germline V gene, CDR1 is ENHRY and CDR2 is SYGVKD. The CDR3 has 14 residues. DNA of the CDR3: TGTGCCATCAGTCCCACGCGGGGCTCCTACGAGCAGTACTTC. It is translated as CAISPTRGSYEQYF.

The CDR3 protein is CASTVRPLAGFSYEQYF. In nucleotides, the CDR3 is TGTGCCAGCACCGTACGCCCTTTAGCGGGATTCTCCTACGAGCAGTACTTC. The gene calls are TRBV11-2 and TRBJ2-7, with 8 bases lining up with TRBD2. The CDR3 is 17 amino acids. V lost 7 bases, J lost 0 bases, and 14 bases stayed unmatched. Per germline, CDR1 SGHAT and CDR2 FQNNGV.

This chain uses TRBV4-2 with TRBJ2-3; a possible D gene is TRBD2 (5 bases). Trimming left V 5 bases short and J 6 bases short, with 21 bases between. This CDR3 contains 16 residues. The germline V gene has CDR1 LGHNA and CDR2 YNFKEQ. This CDR3 reads CASSTIAGLVGDTQYF. The CDR3 DNA reads TGTGCCAGCAGCACGATCGCGGGTTTGGTGGGGGATACGCAGTATTTT.

This rearrangement joins TRBV7-3 to TRBJ2-7; tentatively, D is TRBD1 (5 bases). CDR1 and CDR2 (germline): SGHTA, FQGTGA. V was cut by 6 bases and J by 2 bases, with 14 bases left in between. The CDR3 totals 14 residues. The CDR3 DNA reads as TGTGCCAGCAGTCCCGGACACCCTCCCTACGAGCAGTACTTC. Amino acids: CASSPGHPPYEQYF.

This sequence joins TRBV7-9 and TRBJ1-4; TRBD1 aligns across 8 bases. Trimming at V came to 5 bases and at J to 6 bases, leaving 8 bases not matched to a gene. CDR3 length: 15 amino acids. Germline V CDR1 and CDR2: SEHNR, FQNEAQ (reference sequence). CDR3 sequence: CASSPRQGADEKLFF. The DNA for the CDR3 is TGTGCCAGCAGCCCACGGCAGGGGGCGGATGAAAAACTGTTTTTT.

V usage is TRBV18 and J usage is TRBJ2-5; 9 bases are shared with TRBD1. CDR1 is KGHSH and CDR2 is LQKENI in the germline V gene. The CDR3 contains 17 residues. V lost 2 bases to trimming and J lost 5 bases; unmatched junction nucleotides: 12. CDR3 DNA sequence: TGTGCCAGCTCACCAACGCCCGGGACAGGGCTTGTGGAGACCCAGTACTTC. Protein sequence: CASSPTPGTGLVETQYF.

V and J are TRBV30 and TRBJ2-1; 7 bases match TRBD2. The CDR3 spans 15 residues. Looked up from germline, CDR1 is GTSNPN and CDR2 is SVGIG (reference sequence). J lost 12 bases, V lost 4 bases, and 18 bases had no gene match. CDR3 amino acids: CAWNQVAGATGGQFF. CDR3 DNA: TGTGCCTGGAACCAGGTCGCGGGAGCCACCGGTGGGCAGTTCTTC. Together with reference TRBV30 and TRBJ2-1, the CDR3 gives the full variable domain: SQTIHQWPATLVQPVGSPLSLECTVEGTSNPNLYWYRQAAGRGLQLLFYSVGIGQISSEVPQNLSASRPQDRQFILSSKKLLLSDSGFYLCAWNQVAGATGGQFFGPGTRLTVL.

V and J are TRBV6-4 and TRBJ2-3; 9 nucleotides agree with TRBD1. Germline V gives CDR1 MRHNA, CDR2 SNTAGT. The length of the CDR3 is 14 residues. The V segment lost 7 bases and the J segment 6 bases; nucleotides outside the gene matches: 8. CDR3 protein: CASTGTGHFDTQYF. The CDR3 DNA follows: TGTGCCAGCACTGGGACAGGGCATTTCGATACGCAGTATTTT.

The rearrangement joins TRBV5-4 to TRBJ2-7, with 13 bases aligning to TRBD2. V shed 4 bases, J shed 6 bases, and the junction held 10 bases outside the gene matches. Germline V gives CDR1 SGHNT, CDR2 YYREEE (reference sequence). The CDR3 loop spans 16 amino acids. CDR3 in amino acids: CASSKTSGRALGEQYF. The CDR3 region has the DNA TGTGCCAGCAGCAAAACTAGCGGGAGGGCCTTGGGCGAGCAGTACTTC.

The V and J genes are TRBV18 and TRBJ1-2; 8 bases are a match to TRBD1. The CDR3 covers 14 residues. Per germline, CDR1 KGHSH and CDR2 LQKENI. V gave up 3 bases and J gave up 4 bases; unmatched junction bases: 4. The CDR3 region is CASSPGQETYGYTF. For the CDR3, the DNA is TGTGCCAGCTCACCGGGACAGGAGACCTATGGCTACACCTTC.

This clone was picked up a small number of times. The chain couples TRBV5-1 to TRBJ1-3; possible D gene TRBD1, 6 bases. Germline CDR1 is SGHRS and CDR2 is YFSETQ. This CDR3 is 15 amino acids long. V lost 0 bases and J lost 4, with 11 bases in between. CDR3 in amino acids: CASSLAGAEGNTIYF. The CDR3 bases are TGCGCCAGCAGCTTGGCAGGGGCCGAGGGAAACACCATATATTTT.

The chain carries TRBV28 and TRBJ2-1; D is tentatively TRBD1 or TRBD2 (5 bases each). The V end lost 7 bases, the J end lost 2 bases, and 18 bases lay between the germline ends. There are 16 residues in the CDR3. Germline CDR1 is MDHEN and CDR2 is SYDVKM. CDR3 bases: TGTGCCAGCACCCCGATGGGGGAGTACACCTACAATGAGCAGTTCTTC. This encodes CASTPMGEYTYNEQFF.

CDR3 in amino acids: CASSLERTYNEQFF. The CDR3 nucleotides are TGTGCCAGCAGCTTAGAGCGAACCTACAATGAGCAGTTCTTC. The chain has TRBV5-6 and TRBJ2-1; D gene ambiguous. CDR3 length: 14 amino acids. Trimming left V 2 bases short and J 2 bases short, with 8 bases between. Germline CDR1 reads SGHDT; CDR2 reads YYEEEE.

V is TRBV2 and J is TRBJ2-1; possibly TRBD1 for D (6 bases). Trimming left V 6 bases short and J 9 bases short, with 18 bases between. The CDR3 is 14 residues long. The germline V gene has CDR1 SNHLY and CDR2 FYNNEI. CDR3 residues: CASRRDTPGGEQFF. CDR3 DNA: TGTGCCAGCAGACGGGACACTCCAGGTGGTGAGCAGTTCTTC.

This chain links TRBV5-1 with TRBJ2-1, with 7 bases lining up with TRBD1. Trimming at V came to 4 bases and at J to 0 bases, leaving 7 bases not matched to a gene. This CDR3 spans 16 amino acids. Per the germline V gene, CDR1 is SGHRS and CDR2 is YFSETQ. CDR3 residues: CASSRDSQSSYNEQFF. The CDR3 DNA follows: TGCGCCAGCAGCCGGGACAGCCAGAGCTCCTACAATGAGCAGTTCTTC.

A few counts support this clone. Other DNA sequences within the sample encode an identical CDR3. The chain uses TRBV28 and TRBJ1-1; no firm D call. V was clipped by 6 bases and J by 4 bases, with 6 bases between them. CDR1 and CDR2 from the germline V gene are MDHEN and SYDVKM. There are 11 residues in the CDR3. CDR3 in DNA: TGTGCCAGCAGGGAAGGCACTGAAGCTTTCTTT. Translating it yields CASREGTEAFF.

The chain couples TRBV7-6 to TRBJ1-2; no clear D gene. CDR1 and CDR2 (germline): SGHVS, FNYEAQ. The CDR3 has 14 amino acids. The germline V and J ends were trimmed by 1 base and 0 bases, with 6 bases remaining between them. CDR3 region: CASSLDPTNYGYTF. CDR3 DNA sequence: TGTGCCAGCAGCTTAGACCCGACTAACTATGGCTACACCTTC. Variable domain in full (rest from reference TRBV7-6 and TRBJ1-2): GAGVSQSPRYKVTKRGQDVALRCDPISGHVSLYWYRQALGQGPEFLTYFNYEAQQDKSGLPNDRFSAERPEGSISTLTIQRTEQRDSAMYRCASSLDPTNYGYTFGSGTRLTVV.

The chain carries TRBV7-3 and TRBJ2-1; 10 nucleotides match TRBD2. Germline V CDR1 and CDR2: SGHTA, FQGTGA. The CDR3 runs to 15 residues. With 5 bases clipped from V and 1 base from J, the junction kept 2 bases outside the gene matches. CDR3 DNA: TGTGCCAGCAGCCTAGCGGGAGCTTCCTACAATGAGCAGTTCTTC. Its translation: CASSLAGASYNEQFF.

The chain combines TRBV2 with TRBJ2-2; possibly TRBD1 for D (6 bases). Germline V CDR1 and CDR2: SNHLY, FYNNEI. The V end was cut by 6 bases, the J end by 2 bases, with 13 bases between. This CDR3 is built from 15 residues. CDR3 bases: TGTGCCAGCAGAGTGAGCAGGGGTAACACCGGGGAGCTGTTTTTT. Translated: CASRVSRGNTGELFF. Looking up the rest from reference TRBV2 and TRBJ2-2 gives the full variable domain: EPEVTQTPSHQVTQMGQEVILRCVPISNHLYFYWYRQILGQKVEFLVSFYNNEISEKSEIFDDQFSVERPDGSNFTLKIRSTKLEDSAMYFCASRVSRGNTGELFFGEGSRLTVL.

This clone was detected only a few times. Other DNA variants within this sample encode the same CDR3. The chain employs TRBV11-2 and TRBJ2-1; D is ambiguous. The V end lost 1 base, the J end lost 5 bases, and 6 bases lay between the germline ends. Germline assignment: CDR1 SGHAT and CDR2 FQNNGV. The CDR3 has 13 residues. The CDR3 DNA is TGTGCCAGCAGCTTAGGACTTGACAATGAGCAGTTCTTC. Amino acid sequence: CASSLGLDNEQFF.

The chain links TRBV28 to TRBJ2-7; D might be TRBD2 (5 bases). Trimming removed 2 bases from V and 0 bases from J, with 8 bases in between. CDR3 length: 14 amino acids. Germline lookup yields CDR1 MDHEN and CDR2 SYDVKM. The CDR3 protein is CASSLQDFSYEQYF. The DNA for the CDR3 is TGTGCCAGCAGTTTACAGGACTTCTCCTACGAGCAGTACTTC.

The table lists this clone with a count of one. The chain combines TRBV7-2 with TRBJ2-1; D is tentatively TRBD1 or TRBD2 (5 bases each). V lost 7 bases, J lost 4 bases, and 17 bases lay in between. This CDR3 is built from 15 residues. The germline V gene has CDR1 SGHTA and CDR2 FQGNSA. In nucleotides, the CDR3 is TGTGCCAGCATCGAGGGGAGCGGACGATACAATGAGCAGTTCTTC. This codes for CASIEGSGRYNEQFF.

In the case of this clone: This sample also contains other DNA sequences that code for the same CDR3. The CDR3 DNA is TGTGCCAGCAGTTTGAGATACGAGCAGTACTTC. Translating gives CASSLRYEQYF. This rearrangement joins TRBV28 to TRBJ2-7; D is undetermined. Germline lookup yields CDR1 MDHEN and CDR2 SYDVKM. This CDR3 region has 11 residues. V dropped 3 bases and J dropped 4 bases, with 4 bases sitting between them.